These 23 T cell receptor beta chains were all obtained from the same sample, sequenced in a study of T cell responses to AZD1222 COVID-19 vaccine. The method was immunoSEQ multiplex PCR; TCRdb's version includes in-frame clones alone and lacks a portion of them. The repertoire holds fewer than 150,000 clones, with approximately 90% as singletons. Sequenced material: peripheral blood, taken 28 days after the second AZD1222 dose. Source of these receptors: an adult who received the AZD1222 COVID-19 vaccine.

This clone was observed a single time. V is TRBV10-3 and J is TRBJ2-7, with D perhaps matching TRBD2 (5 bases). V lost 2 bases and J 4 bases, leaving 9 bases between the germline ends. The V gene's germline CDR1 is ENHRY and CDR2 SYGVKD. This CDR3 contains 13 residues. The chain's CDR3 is CAISETRGYEQYF. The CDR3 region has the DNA TGTGCCATCAGTGAGACACGGGGTTACGAGCAGTACTTC.

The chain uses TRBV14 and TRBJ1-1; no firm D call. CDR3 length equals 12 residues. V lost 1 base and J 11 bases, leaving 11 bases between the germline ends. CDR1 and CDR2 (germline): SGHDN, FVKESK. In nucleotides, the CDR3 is TGTGCCAGCAGCCAAGTAGGAAGCCGGGCTTTCTTT. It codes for CASSQVGSRAFF.

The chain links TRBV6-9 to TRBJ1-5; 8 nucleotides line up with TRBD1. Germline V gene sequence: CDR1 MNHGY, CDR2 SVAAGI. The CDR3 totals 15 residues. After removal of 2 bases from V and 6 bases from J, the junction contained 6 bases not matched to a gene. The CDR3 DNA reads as TGTGCCAGCAGTTATATAGCAGGGGGCTCTCAGCCCCAGCATTTT. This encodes CASSYIAGGSQPQHF.

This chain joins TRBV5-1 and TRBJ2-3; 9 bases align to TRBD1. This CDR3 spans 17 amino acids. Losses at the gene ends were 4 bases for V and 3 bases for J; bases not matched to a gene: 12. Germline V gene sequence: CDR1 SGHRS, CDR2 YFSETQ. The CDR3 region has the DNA TGCGCCAGCAGCCAACAGGGGGCGGGAGATCGAACAGATACGCAGTATTTT. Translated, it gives CASSQQGAGDRTDTQYF.

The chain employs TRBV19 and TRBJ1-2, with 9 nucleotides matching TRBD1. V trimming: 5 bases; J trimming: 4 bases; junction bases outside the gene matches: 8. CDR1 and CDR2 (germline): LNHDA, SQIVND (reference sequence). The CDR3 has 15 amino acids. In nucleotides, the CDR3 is TGTGCCAGTAGTGCAACAGGGGGCGCTTCCTATGGCTACACCTTC. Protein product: CASSATGGASYGYTF.

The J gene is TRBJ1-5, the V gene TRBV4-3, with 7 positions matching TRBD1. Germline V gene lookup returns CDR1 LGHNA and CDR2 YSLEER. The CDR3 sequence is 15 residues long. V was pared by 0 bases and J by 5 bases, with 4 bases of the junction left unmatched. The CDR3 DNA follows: TGCGCCAGCAGCCAAGATACCAGGGGGTATCAGCCCCAGCATTTT. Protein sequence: CASSQDTRGYQPQHF.

CDR3 sequence (DNA): TGTGCCAGCAGCTCCGTGACAGGGGGCGGCACCGGGGAGCTGTTTTTT. Translating it yields CASSSVTGGGTGELFF. This chain links TRBV7-6 with TRBJ2-2; 10 nucleotides align to TRBD1. This CDR3 contains 16 residues. V lost 4 bases and J lost 4; bases outside the gene matches: 6. From germline, CDR1 is SGHVS and CDR2 FNYEAQ. Full variable domain (outside the CDR3, taken from reference TRBV7-6 and TRBJ2-2): GAGVSQSPRYKVTKRGQDVALRCDPISGHVSLYWYRQALGQGPEFLTYFNYEAQQDKSGLPNDRFSAERPEGSISTLTIQRTEQRDSAMYRCASSSVTGGGTGELFFGEGSRLTVL.

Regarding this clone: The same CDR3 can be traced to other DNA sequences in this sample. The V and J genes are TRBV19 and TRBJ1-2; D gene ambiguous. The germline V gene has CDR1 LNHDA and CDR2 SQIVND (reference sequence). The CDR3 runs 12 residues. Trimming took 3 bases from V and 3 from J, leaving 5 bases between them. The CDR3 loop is CASSIRDYGYTF. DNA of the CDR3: TGTGCCAGTAGTATTCGGGACTATGGCTACACCTTC.

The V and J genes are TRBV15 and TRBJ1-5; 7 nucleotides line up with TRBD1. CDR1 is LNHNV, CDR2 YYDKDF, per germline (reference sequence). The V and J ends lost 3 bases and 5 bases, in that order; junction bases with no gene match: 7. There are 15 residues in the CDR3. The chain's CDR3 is CATSRGGTADQPQHF. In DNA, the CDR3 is TGTGCCACCAGCAGGGGGGGGACAGCGGATCAGCCCCAGCATTTT.

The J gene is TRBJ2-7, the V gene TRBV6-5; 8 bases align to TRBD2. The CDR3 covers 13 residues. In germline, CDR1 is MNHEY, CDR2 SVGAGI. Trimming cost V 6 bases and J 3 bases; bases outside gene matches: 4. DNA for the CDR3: TGTGCCAGCAGCTCCGGGACTAGCTACGAGCAGTACTTC. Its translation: CASSSGTSYEQYF.

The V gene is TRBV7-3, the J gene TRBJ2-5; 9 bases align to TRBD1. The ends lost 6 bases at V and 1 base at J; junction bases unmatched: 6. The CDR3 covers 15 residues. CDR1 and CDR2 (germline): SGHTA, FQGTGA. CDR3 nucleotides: TGTGCCAGCAGGAACCCGGGACAGGGCCAAGAGACCCAGTACTTC. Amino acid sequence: CASRNPGQGQETQYF.

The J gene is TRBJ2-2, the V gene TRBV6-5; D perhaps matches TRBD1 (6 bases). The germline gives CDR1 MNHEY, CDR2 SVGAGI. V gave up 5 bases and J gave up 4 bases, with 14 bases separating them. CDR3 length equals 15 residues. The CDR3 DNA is TGTGCCAGCAGTCGAATAGGGGGTTTCACCGGGGAGCTGTTTTTT. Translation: CASSRIGGFTGELFF.

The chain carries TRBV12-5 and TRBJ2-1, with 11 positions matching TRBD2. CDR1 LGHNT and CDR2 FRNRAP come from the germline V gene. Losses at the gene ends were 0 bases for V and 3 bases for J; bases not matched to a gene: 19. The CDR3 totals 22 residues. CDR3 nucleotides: TGTGCTAGTGGTTTGGTCACCCAATCCATAGCGGGGGGGCCGAGGAACTACAATGAGCAGTTCTTC. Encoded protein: CASGLVTQSIAGGPRNYNEQFF.

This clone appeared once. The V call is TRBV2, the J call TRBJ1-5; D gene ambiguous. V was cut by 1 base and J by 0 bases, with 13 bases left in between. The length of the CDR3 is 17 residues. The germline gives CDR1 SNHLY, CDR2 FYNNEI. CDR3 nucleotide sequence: TGTGCCAGCAGTGAAGACCCTGACGGGTATAGCAATCAGCCCCAGCATTTT. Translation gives CASSEDPDGYSNQPQHF.

This CDR3 reads CASSQDGAASQYF. The DNA of the CDR3 is TGTGCCAGCAGCCAAGACGGTGCGGCTTCGCAGTATTTT. The chain is built from TRBV4-2 and TRBJ2-3; D remains unclear. The CDR3 loop spans 13 amino acids. Germline CDR1 and CDR2: LGHNA and YNFKEQ. Trimming stripped 0 bases from V and 10 bases from J, with 11 bases between.

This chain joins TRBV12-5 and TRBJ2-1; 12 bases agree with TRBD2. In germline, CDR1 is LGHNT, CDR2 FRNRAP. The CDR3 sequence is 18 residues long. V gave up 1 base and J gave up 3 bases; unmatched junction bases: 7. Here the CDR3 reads CASGLATLTSGSYNEQFF. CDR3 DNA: TGTGCTAGTGGTTTGGCGACTTTGACTAGCGGGAGCTACAATGAGCAGTTCTTC. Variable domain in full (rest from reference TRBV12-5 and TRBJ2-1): DARVTQTPRHKVTEMGQEVTMRCQPILGHNTVFWYRQTMMQGLELLAYFRNRAPLDDSGMPKDRFSAEMPDATLATLKIQPSEPRDSAVYFCASGLATLTSGSYNEQFFGPGTRLTVL.

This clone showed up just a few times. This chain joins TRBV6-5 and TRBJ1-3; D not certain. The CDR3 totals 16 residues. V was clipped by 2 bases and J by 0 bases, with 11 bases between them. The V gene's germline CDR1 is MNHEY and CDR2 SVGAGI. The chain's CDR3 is CASSYLDPSSGNTIYF. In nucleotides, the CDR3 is TGTGCCAGCAGTTACCTGGACCCCTCCTCTGGAAACACCATATATTTT.

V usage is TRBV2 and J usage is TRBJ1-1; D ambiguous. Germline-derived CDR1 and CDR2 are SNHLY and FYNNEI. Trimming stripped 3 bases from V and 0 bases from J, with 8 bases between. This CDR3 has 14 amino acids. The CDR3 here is CASSERRVNTEAFF. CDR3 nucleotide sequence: TGTGCCAGCAGTGAGCGGCGGGTGAACACTGAAGCTTTCTTT.

In nucleotides, the CDR3 is TGTGCCAGCAGCTTAGAGGCGGGGGTCCCCTATGGCTACACCTTC. Translating gives CASSLEAGVPYGYTF. The chain has TRBV7-2 and TRBJ1-2; possibly TRBD1 for D (5 bases). Trimming stripped 1 base from V and 4 bases from J, with 13 bases between. CDR3 size: 15 residues. Germline lookup yields CDR1 SGHTA and CDR2 FQGNSA.

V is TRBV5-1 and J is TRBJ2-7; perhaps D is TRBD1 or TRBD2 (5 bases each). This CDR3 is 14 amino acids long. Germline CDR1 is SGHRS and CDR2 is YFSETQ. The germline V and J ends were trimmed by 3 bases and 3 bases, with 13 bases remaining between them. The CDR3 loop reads CASSSRHGGYEQYF. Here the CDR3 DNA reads TGCGCCAGCAGCTCCCGCCATGGGGGCTACGAGCAGTACTTC.

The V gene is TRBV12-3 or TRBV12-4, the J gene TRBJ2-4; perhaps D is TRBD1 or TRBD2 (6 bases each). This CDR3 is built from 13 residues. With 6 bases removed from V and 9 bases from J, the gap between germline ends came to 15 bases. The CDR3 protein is CASSPRGLSIQYF. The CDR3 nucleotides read TGTGCCAGCAGCCCCCGGGGGCTGAGCATTCAGTACTTC.

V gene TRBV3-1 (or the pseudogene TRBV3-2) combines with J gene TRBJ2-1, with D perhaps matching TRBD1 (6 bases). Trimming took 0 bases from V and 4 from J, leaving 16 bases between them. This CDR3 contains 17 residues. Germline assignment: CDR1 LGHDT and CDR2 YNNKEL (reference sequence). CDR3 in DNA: TGTGCCAGCAGCCAAGATCCCAGGGGCCCGTCGTACAATGAGCAGTTCTTC. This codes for CASSQDPRGPSYNEQFF.

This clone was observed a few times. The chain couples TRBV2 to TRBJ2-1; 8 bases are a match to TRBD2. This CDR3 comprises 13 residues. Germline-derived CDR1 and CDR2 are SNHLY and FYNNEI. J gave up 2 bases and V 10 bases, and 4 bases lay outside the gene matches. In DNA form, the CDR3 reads TGTGCCACCAGCGGGAGCGCCTACAATGAGCAGTTCTTC. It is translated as CATSGSAYNEQFF.